This T cell receptor (beta chain) was recovered during a study of immune characterization of retroperitoneal liposarcoma. From the PCR reads, TCRdb called clonotypes with MiXCR, one entry per CDR3 protein. The profile shows over 4,500 distinct CDR3 sequences, over 25% of them singletons. The receptor comes from a female donor with retroperitoneal liposarcoma. The sequenced material came from tumor tissue.

This CDR3 reads CSVETGDTQYF. The CDR3 DNA follows: TGCAGCGTTGAAACCGGGGATACGCAGTATTTT. The chain recombines TRBV29-1 with TRBJ2-3; D ambiguous. The CDR3 extends over 11 amino acids. Looked up from germline, CDR1 is SQVTM and CDR2 is ANQGSEA. Trimming took off 2 bases at V and 6 bases at J, with 6 bases between the two ends.